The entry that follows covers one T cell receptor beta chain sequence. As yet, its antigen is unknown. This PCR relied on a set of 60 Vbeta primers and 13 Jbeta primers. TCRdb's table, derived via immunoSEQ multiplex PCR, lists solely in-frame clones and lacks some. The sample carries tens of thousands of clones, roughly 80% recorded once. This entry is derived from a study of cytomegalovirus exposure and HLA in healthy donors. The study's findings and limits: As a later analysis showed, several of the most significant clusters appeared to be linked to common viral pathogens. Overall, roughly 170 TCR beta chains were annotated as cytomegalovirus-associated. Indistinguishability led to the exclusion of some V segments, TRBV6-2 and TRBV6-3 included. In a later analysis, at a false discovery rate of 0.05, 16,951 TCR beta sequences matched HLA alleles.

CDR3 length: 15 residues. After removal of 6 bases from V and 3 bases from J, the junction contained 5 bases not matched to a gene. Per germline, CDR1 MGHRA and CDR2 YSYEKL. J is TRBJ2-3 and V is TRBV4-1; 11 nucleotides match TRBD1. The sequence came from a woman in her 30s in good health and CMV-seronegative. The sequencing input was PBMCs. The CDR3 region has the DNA TGCGCCAGCAGGGGGGACAGGGGGGGTACAGATACGCAGTATTTT. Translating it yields CASRGDRGGTDTQYF.